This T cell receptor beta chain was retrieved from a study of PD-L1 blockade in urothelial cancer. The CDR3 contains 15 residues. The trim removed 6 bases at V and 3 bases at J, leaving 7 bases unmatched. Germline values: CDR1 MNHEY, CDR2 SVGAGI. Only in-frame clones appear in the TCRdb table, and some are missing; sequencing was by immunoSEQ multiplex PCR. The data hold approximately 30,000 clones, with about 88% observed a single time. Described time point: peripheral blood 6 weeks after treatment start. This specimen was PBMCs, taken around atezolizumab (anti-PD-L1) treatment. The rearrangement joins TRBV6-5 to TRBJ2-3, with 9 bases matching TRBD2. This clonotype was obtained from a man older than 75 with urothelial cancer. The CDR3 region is CASRPGLASTDTQYF. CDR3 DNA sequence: TGTGCCAGCAGGCCGGGACTAGCTTCAACAGATACGCAGTATTTT.